This T cell receptor beta chain was recovered during a study of tumor-infiltrating lymphocytes in primary liver carcinoma. The CDR3 length is 15 residues. Germline loops: CDR1 SQVTM, CDR2 ANQGSEA. Making TCR beta cDNA involved around 500 ng total RNA and a constant-region primer. Amplification in three nested multiplex PCR rounds with slightly modified ARM-PCR gave rise to TCR beta libraries. The first two PCR rounds used TRBV1-TRBV30 primers with a Cbeta primer, approximately 10 cycles each. Using its own MiXCR run on the multiplex PCR reads, TCRdb lists one record per CDR3 protein. The sample lists some 190,000 distinct CDR3 sequences, 85% occurring once. Points on this clonotype: One end of the junction fails to match germline, which may point to a read error.

Co-extraction of RNA and DNA was performed on about 19-32 mg of unsorted bulk tissue. The rearrangement joins TRBV29-1 to TRBJ2-1, with 16 bases identical to TRBD2. Sequencing used tumor tissue from primary liver carcinoma. This TCR was sampled from a man between 35 and 55 years old with primary liver carcinoma and hepatitis B virus infection. CDR3 DNA sequence: TGCAGTGTTGACGGGACTAGCGGGAGGGCATGGAAGCAGTTCTTC. Translated: CSVDGTSGRAWKQFF.